This T cell receptor beta chain is from a study of T cells after yellow fever vaccination. General observations from the study: When the response was secondary, it was weaker but reached its peak faster, day 5 versus 15. In FACS-sorted repertoires, abundant clonotypes from the bulk population could appear as contaminants.

The CDR3 has 17 residues. CDR1 is SGHRS and CDR2 is YFSETQ in the germline V gene. V was pared by 1 base and J by 0 bases, with 14 bases between. MiXCR was run by TCRdb on the 5' RACE reads, yielding one entry per CDR3 protein. The table lists a few hundred thousand distinct CDR3 sequences, approximately 5.2% of them singletons. To note about this clonotype: Its antigen is as yet unknown.

The chain links TRBV5-1 to TRBJ2-1; TRBD2 might be the D (5 bases). The specimen comprised CD4+ T cells sorted from PBMCs, sampled on the day of the yellow fever booster vaccination. This TCR derives from a man between 18 and 35 years old who received the YFV17D yellow fever vaccine. The chain's CDR3 is CASSLLLRTLSYNEQFF. The CDR3 DNA reads as TGCGCCAGCAGCTTGTTACTACGGACTCTCTCCTACAATGAGCAGTTCTTC. Full variable domain (rest looked up from reference TRBV5-1 and TRBJ2-1): KAGVTQTPRYLIKTRGQQVTLSCSPISGHRSVSWYQQTPGQGLQFLFEYFSETQRNKGNFPGRFSGRQFSNSRSEMNVSTLELGDSALYLCASSLLLRTLSYNEQFFGPGTRLTVL.